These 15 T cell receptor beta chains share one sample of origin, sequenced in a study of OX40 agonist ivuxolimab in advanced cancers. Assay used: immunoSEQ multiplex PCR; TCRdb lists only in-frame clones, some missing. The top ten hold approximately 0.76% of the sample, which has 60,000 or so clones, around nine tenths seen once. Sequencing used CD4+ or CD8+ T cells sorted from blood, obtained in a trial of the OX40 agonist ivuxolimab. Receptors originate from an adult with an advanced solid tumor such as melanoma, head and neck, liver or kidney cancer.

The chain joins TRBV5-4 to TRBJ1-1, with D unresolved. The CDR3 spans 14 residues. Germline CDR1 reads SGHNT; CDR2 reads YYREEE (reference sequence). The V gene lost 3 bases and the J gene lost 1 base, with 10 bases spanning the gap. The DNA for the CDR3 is TGTGCCAGCAGCTCGTCAACCTCGAACACTGAAGCTTTCTTT. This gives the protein CASSSSTSNTEAFF.

CDR3 in amino acids: CAWRSRGEQYF. The CDR3 DNA is TGTGCCTGGAGGTCGAGGGGCGAGCAGTACTTC. J is TRBJ2-7 and V is TRBV30; TRBD1 or TRBD2 may be the D gene (5 bases each). Trimming pared 3 bases from V and 6 bases from J, leaving 9 bases between. The CDR3 length is 11 residues. From germline, CDR1 is GTSNPN and CDR2 SVGIG (reference sequence).

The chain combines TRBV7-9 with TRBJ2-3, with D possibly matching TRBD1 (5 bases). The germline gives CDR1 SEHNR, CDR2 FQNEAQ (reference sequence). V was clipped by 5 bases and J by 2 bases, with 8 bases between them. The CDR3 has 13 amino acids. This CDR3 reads CASSQQDTDTQYF. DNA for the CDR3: TGTGCCAGCAGCCAACAGGACACAGATACGCAGTATTTT. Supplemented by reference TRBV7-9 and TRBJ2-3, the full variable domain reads DTGVSQNPRHKITKRGQNVTFRCDPISEHNRLYWYRQTLGQGPEFLTYFQNEAQLEKSRLLSDRFSAERPKGSFSTLEIQRTEQGDSAMYLCASSQQDTDTQYFGPGTRLTVL.

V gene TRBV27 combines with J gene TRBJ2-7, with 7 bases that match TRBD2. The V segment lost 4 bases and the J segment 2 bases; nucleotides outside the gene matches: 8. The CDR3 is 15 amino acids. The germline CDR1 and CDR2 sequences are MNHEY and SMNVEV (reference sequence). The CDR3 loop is CASSSPQRETYEQYF. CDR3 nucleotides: TGTGCCAGCAGTTCCCCCCAGCGGGAAACCTACGAGCAGTACTTC.

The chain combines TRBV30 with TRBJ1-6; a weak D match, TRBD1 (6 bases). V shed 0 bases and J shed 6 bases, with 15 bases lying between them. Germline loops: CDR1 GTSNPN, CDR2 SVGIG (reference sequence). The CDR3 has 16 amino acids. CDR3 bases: TGTGCCTGGAGTGTTGGGGGGCACTCCCGTAATTCACCCCTCCACTTT. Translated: CAWSVGGHSRNSPLHF.

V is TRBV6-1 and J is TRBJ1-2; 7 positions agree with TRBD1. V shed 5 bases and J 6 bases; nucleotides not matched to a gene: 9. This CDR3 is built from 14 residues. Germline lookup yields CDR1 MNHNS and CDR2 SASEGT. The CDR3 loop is CASSRRGQTNGYTF. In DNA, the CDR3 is TGTGCCAGCAGTCGAAGGGGACAGACAAATGGCTACACCTTC.

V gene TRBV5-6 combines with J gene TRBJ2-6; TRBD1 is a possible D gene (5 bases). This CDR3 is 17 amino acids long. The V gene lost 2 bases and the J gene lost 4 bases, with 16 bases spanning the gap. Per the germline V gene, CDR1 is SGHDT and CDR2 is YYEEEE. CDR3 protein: CASSFPLTGSGANVLTF. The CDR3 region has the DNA TGTGCCAGCAGCTTCCCACTTACAGGATCGGGGGCCAACGTCCTGACTTTC.

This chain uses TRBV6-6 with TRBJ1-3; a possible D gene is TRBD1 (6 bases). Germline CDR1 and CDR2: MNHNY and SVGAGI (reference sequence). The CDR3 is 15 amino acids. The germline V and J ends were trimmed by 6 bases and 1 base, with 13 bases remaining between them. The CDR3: CASRAGERSGNTIYF. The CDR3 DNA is TGTGCCAGCAGGGCAGGGGAACGTTCTGGAAACACCATATATTTT.

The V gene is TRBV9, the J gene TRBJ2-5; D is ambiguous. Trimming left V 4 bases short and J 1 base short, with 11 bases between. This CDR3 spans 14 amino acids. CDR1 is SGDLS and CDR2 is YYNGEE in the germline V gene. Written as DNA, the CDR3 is TGTGCCAGCAGCTCCCTGGACGGCCAAGAGACCCAGTACTTC. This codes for CASSSLDGQETQYF.

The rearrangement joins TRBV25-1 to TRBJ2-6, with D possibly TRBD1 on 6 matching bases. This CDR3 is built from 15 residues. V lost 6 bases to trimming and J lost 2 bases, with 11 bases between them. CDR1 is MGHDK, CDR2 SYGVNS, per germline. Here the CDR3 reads CASSGSGAGANVLTF. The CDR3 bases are TGTGCCAGCAGCGGCTCAGGGGCTGGGGCCAACGTCCTGACTTTC.

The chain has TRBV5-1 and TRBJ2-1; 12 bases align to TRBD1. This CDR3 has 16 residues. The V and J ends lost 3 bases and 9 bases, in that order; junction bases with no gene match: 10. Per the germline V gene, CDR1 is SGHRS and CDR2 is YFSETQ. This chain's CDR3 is CASSSSGTGGSGEQFF. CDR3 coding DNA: TGCGCCAGCAGCTCTTCCGGGACAGGGGGCTCTGGTGAGCAGTTCTTC. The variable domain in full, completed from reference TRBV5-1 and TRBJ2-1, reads KAGVTQTPRYLIKTRGQQVTLSCSPISGHRSVSWYQQTPGQGLQFLFEYFSETQRNKGNFPGRFSGRQFSNSRSEMNVSTLELGDSALYLCASSSSGTGGSGEQFFGPGTRLTVL.

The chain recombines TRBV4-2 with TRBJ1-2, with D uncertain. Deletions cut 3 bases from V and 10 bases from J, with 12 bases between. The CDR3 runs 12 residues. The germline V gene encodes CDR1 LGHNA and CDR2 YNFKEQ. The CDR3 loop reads CASSHSVYDYTF. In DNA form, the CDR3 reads TGTGCCAGCAGCCACTCAGTCTACGACTACACCTTC.

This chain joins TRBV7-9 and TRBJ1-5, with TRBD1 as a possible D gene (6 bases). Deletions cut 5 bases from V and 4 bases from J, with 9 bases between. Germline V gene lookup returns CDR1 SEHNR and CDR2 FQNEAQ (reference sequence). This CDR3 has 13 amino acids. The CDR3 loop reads CASSEGGNQPQHF. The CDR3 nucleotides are TGTGCCAGCAGCGAGGGGGGAAATCAGCCCCAGCATTTT. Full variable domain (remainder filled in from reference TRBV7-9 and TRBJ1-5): DTGVSQNPRHKITKRGQNVTFRCDPISEHNRLYWYRQTLGQGPEFLTYFQNEAQLEKSRLLSDRFSAERPKGSFSTLEIQRTEQGDSAMYLCASSEGGNQPQHFGDGTRLSIL.

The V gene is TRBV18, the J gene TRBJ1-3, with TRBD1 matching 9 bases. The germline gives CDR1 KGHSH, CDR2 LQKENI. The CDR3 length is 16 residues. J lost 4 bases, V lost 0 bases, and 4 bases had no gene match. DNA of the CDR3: TGTGCCAGCTCACCACCGGCTACAGGGGGCGGAAACACCATATATTTT. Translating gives CASSPPATGGGNTIYF.

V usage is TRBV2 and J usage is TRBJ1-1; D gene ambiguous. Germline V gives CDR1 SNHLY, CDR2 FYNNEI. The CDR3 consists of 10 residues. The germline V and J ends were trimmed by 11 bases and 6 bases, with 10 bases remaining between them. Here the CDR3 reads CASRRAEAFF. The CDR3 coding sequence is TGTGCCTCCCGTCGGGCTGAAGCTTTCTTT.